These T cell receptor beta chains were read from a single sample in a study of molecular identifiers for immune sequencing clone quantification. TCRdb called the PCR reads again in MiXCR, with one record for every CDR3 protein. The sample lists 300,000 to 400,000 distinct CDR3 sequences, about a fifth occurring once. The sample was naive CD8+ T cells from blood, with Jurkat cell RNA spiked in. All receptors come from a human donor in good health. Some libraries in this study had Jurkat cell RNA spiked in. Each CDR3 is given with its conserved first and last residue. D genes are given only for firm matches. Clone size is stated in some rows and not others, as once, few, many or a class when expanded.

D	size	J	V	CDR3	DNA
TRBD2	.	TRBJ2-3	TRBV7-6	CASSELAESTDTQYF	TGTGCCAGCAGCGAACTAGCGGAGAGCACAGATACGCAGTATTTT
.	many	TRBJ2-4	TRBV2	CASIGSSAKNIQYF	TGTGCCAGCATTGGGAGTAGCGCTAAAAACATTCAGTACTTC
.	.	TRBJ1-1	TRBV7-6	CAGSFGVNTGAFF	TGTGCCGGCAGCTTCGGAGTGAACACTGGAGCTTTCTTT
.	.	TRBJ1-5	TRBV19	CASSLTSQGSNQPQHF	TGTGCCAGTAGTCTCACATCACAGGGTAGCAATCAGCCCCAGCATTTT
.	many	TRBJ2-3	TRBV12-3/TRBV12-4	CASSLLGNAGRDTQYF	TGTGCCAGCAGTTTGTTGGGCAACGCTGGGAGGGATACGCAGTATTTT
TRBD1	many	TRBJ1-1	TRBV18	CASSPGQATEAFF	TGTGCCAGCTCACCAGGACAGGCGACTGAAGCTTTCTTT
.	many	TRBJ2-1	TRBV6-2/TRBV6-3	CASSYDRAYNEQFF	TGTGCCAGCAGTTACGATCGGGCATACAATGAGCAGTTCTTC
.	many	TRBJ1-5	TRBV20-1	CSAPWIDSGPNQPQHF	TGCAGTGCCCCCTGGATAGATTCAGGCCCCAATCAGCCCCAGCATTTT
TRBD1	many	TRBJ2-7	TRBV20-1	CSAVGQDLLYEQYF	TGCAGTGCAGTCGGACAGGATCTTCTATACGAGCAGTACTTC
TRBD1	many	TRBJ2-5	TRBV29-1	CSVDGGTGAFSDQETQYF	TGCAGCGTTGATGGTGGGACAGGAGCCTTTAGTGATCAAGAGACCCAGTACTTC
TRBD1	many	TRBJ1-1	TRBV20-1	CSARTGGNSEAFF	TGCAGTGCTAGAACAGGGGGTAACTCTGAAGCTTTCTTT
.	.	TRBJ1-1	TRBV6-2/TRBV6-3	CAGSYSVNTEAFF	TGTGCCGGCAGTTACTCGGTGAACACTGAAGCTTTCTTT
TRBD2	many	TRBJ2-7	TRBV7-9	CASSRGGEQYF	TGTGCCAGCAGCCGCGGGGGAGAGCAGTACTTC
.	many	TRBJ1-5	TRBV5-5	CASSLLQGRNQPQHF	TGTGCCAGCAGCTTGTTGCAGGGACGCAATCAGCCCCAGCATTTT
.	many	TRBJ1-4	TRBV28	CASSPTGALYEKLFF	TGTGCCAGCAGTCCCACGGGGGCCTTATATGAAAAACTGTTTTTT
.	many	TRBJ2-3	TRBV9	CASSVQDADTQYF	TGTGCCAGCAGCGTACAGGACGCAGATACGCAGTATTTT
TRBD1	many	TRBJ2-2	TRBV7-9	CASSPRDRGNTGELFF	TGTGCCAGCAGCCCCCGGGACAGGGGGAACACCGGGGAGCTGTTTTTT
.	.	TRBJ1-1	TRBV4-1	CASSQTFTNTEASF	TGCGCCAGCAGCCAAACCTTCACGAACACTGAAGCTTCCTTT
.	many	TRBJ1-2	TRBV4-3	CASSQVAGLGYGYTF	TGCGCCAGCAGCCAAGTGGCGGGGTTGGGCTATGGCTACACCTTC
TRBD2	many	TRBJ2-2	TRBV4-2	CASSQLTSGVSGTGELFF	TGTGCCAGCAGCCAACTAACTAGCGGGGTATCGGGCACCGGGGAGCTGTTTTTT
.	.	TRBJ2-1	TRBV4-1	CASSQEVRHNEQFF	TGCGCCAGCAGCCAAGAAGTCCGGCACAATGAGCAGTTCTTC
TRBD1	many	TRBJ2-1	TRBV4-1	CASSQGQGVANEQFF	TGCGCCAGCAGCCAGGGACAGGGGGTAGCGAATGAGCAGTTCTTC
.	many	TRBJ2-7	TRBV4-3	CASSQDSSGYEQYF	TGCGCCAGCAGCCAAGATTCGAGCGGGTACGAGCAGTACTTC
.	.	TRBJ2-7	TRBV27	CASAPTSSYEQYF	TGTGCCAGCGCTCCGACCAGCTCCTACGAGCAGTACTTC
.	.	TRBJ2-2	TRBV9	CASSSDLQGVTGELFF	TGTGCCAGCAGCTCGGACCTTCAAGGCGTCACCGGGGAGCTGTTTTTT
.	few	TRBJ2-1	TRBV29-1	CSVEPTYNEQFF	TGCAGCGTTGAACCCACTTACAATGAGCAGTTCTTC
.	.	TRBJ2-1	TRBV4-3	CASSQASSQGVENEQFF	TGCGCCAGCAGCCAAGCCAGCTCGCAGGGAGTAGAAAATGAGCAGTTCTTC
.	many	TRBJ2-1	TRBV12-3/TRBV12-4	CASSSGVNEQFF	TGTGCCAGCAGCTCGGGGGTTAATGAGCAGTTCTTC
.	few	TRBJ2-1	TRBV7-3	CASSLWGEADNEQFF	TGTGCCAGCAGCTTATGGGGGGAGGCCGACAATGAGCAGTTCTTC
.	few	TRBJ1-5	TRBV20-1	CRGRGRSNQPQHF	TGCAGGGGGCGGGGTAGGAGCAATCAGCCCCAGCATTTT
.	many	TRBJ1-1	TRBV13	CASSQETRTEAFF	TGTGCCAGCAGCCAGGAGACAAGGACTGAAGCTTTCTTT
.	many	TRBJ2-1	TRBV27	CASSPAFSSYNEQFF	TGTGCCAGCAGCCCAGCCTTTAGCTCCTACAATGAGCAGTTCTTC
.	.	TRBJ2-2	TRBV12-3/TRBV12-4	CASSETRAGELFF	TGTGCCAGCAGTGAAACAAGAGCCGGGGAGCTGTTTTTT
TRBD1	.	TRBJ2-7	TRBV27	CASSWGQGTQYEQYF	TGTGCCAGCAGTTGGGGACAGGGGACCCAATACGAGCAGTACTTC
.	.	TRBJ2-7	TRBV19	CASSMAEDASTYEQYF	TGTGCCAGTAGTATGGCAGAGGACGCATCCACCTACGAGCAGTACTTC
.	many	TRBJ2-7	TRBV4-3	CASSSGGTYEQYF	TGCGCCAGCAGTTCCGGGGGCACCTACGAGCAGTACTTC
.	many	TRBJ2-7	TRBV14	CASSQDLDQYF	TGTGCCAGCAGCCAAGATTTGGATCAGTACTTC
.	few	TRBJ1-1	TRBV3-1	CASSPEPNSDGTEAFF	TGTGCCAGCAGCCCCGAACCGAACAGCGATGGGACTGAAGCTTTCTTT
.	many	TRBJ2-2	TRBV27	CASSYQANTGELFF	TGTGCCAGCAGTTATCAGGCGAACACCGGGGAGCTGTTTTTT